This TCR beta chain was identified during a study of blood T cell repertoires in COVID-19. On the study more broadly: Both acute and convalescent COVID-19 samples were obtained from the United States, Italy and Spain. Sources were T cells, B-cell-depleted T cells, or PBMCs; the material itself was cDNA or gDNA.

Original processing methods: For nucleated cells, counts were estimated from reference gene primer amplification. The repertoire was sequenced with immunoSEQ multiplex PCR; TCRdb's copy has only in-frame clones and lacks some. The V and J calls and clone size were taken over from that table, and D and trimming were inferred from the DNA. The table includes 200,000 to 250,000 clones, approximately 82% detected once. Germline values: CDR1 SGHRS, CDR2 YFSETQ. The V end was cut by 0 bases, the J end by 8 bases, with 8 bases between. The CDR3 extends over 12 amino acids. Sequencing was done on a sample of peripheral blood. This chain joins TRBV5-1 and TRBJ1-1; TRBD1 is a possible D gene (5 bases). The receptor was derived from a woman in her forties with acute or convalescent COVID-19. The CDR3 reads CASSLVRGEAFF. The CDR3 region has the DNA TGCGCCAGCAGCTTGGTTAGGGGAGAAGCTTTCTTT.